The 7 T cell receptor beta chains below come from one sample, sequenced in a study of T-cell reconstitution after alpha-beta-depleted transplantation in children. Using unique molecular identifiers, the investigators prepared the TCRbeta library. In TCRdb, the PCR reads were re-called with MiXCR into one record per CDR3 protein. The table lists about a million distinct CDR3 sequences, roughly 29% of them singletons. The sequencing here drew on PBMCs, mostly from graft donor cells, taken 360 days after TCRalphabeta/CD19-depleted stem cell transplant. The receptors stem from a boy under two years old who had a stem cell transplant for SCID, so the T cells may come from the graft donor.

This clonotype turned up a few times. The V gene is TRBV15, the J gene TRBJ1-1; D possibly corresponds to TRBD1 (6 bases). The V gene lost 0 bases and the J gene lost 7 bases, with 15 bases spanning the gap. The CDR3 runs 15 residues. Germline V gene sequence: CDR1 LNHNV, CDR2 YYDKDF (reference sequence). CDR3 residues: CATSRDVLRTVEAFF. The CDR3 DNA reads TGTGCCACCAGCAGAGATGTCTTAAGGACAGTTGAAGCTTTCTTT. Using reference TRBV15 and TRBJ1-1 for the parts outside the CDR3, the full variable domain is DAMVIQNPRYQVTQFGKPVTLSCSQTLNHNVMYWYQQKSSQAPKLLFHYYDKDFNNEADTPDNFQSRRPNTSFCFLDIRSPGLGDTAMYLCATSRDVLRTVEAFFGQGTRLTVV.

The chain uses TRBV3-1 and TRBJ2-2; 8 nucleotides line up with TRBD1. The CDR3 has 15 residues. The junction had 6 bases not matched to a gene; V was cut back by 3 bases and J by 6 bases. The germline V gene encodes CDR1 LGHDT and CDR2 YNNKEL (reference sequence). The CDR3: CASSHRQGWAGELFF. Here the CDR3 DNA reads TGTGCCAGCAGCCATCGACAGGGGTGGGCCGGGGAGCTGTTTTTT.

The table lists this clonotype with a few counts. The chain couples TRBV28 to TRBJ2-3, with TRBD2 matching 9 bases. The trim removed 4 bases at V and 5 bases at J, leaving 10 bases unmatched. Germline V CDR1 and CDR2: MDHEN, SYDVKM. This CDR3 contains 16 residues. The CDR3 coding sequence is TGTGCCAGCAGTTCCCCAATAGCGGGGGATCTAGATACGCAGTATTTT. It encodes CASSSPIAGDLDTQYF.

This clonotype has only one observation. The chain is built from TRBV27 and TRBJ2-3, with D tentatively TRBD2 (5 bases). Germline V lookup: CDR1 MNHEY, CDR2 SMNVEV (reference sequence). This CDR3 contains 15 residues. Trimming removed 6 bases from V and 1 base from J, with 14 bases in between. The CDR3 loop reads CASSPSFSRTDTQYF. Here the CDR3 DNA reads TGTGCCAGCAGCCCTAGCTTCAGCCGCACAGATACGCAGTATTTT.

In this sample, this clonotype turned up a few times. This chain joins TRBV4-1 and TRBJ2-1, with 13 bases lining up with TRBD2. This CDR3 comprises 17 residues. CDR1 is MGHRA, CDR2 YSYEKL, per germline. J lost 7 bases, V lost 0 bases, and 6 bases had no gene match. The CDR3 DNA reads TGCGCCAGCAGCCAAGATACTAGCGGGGGGGTGTGGAATGAGCAGTTCTTC. It specifies CASSQDTSGGVWNEQFF.

The J gene is TRBJ2-7, the V gene TRBV19, with TRBD1 matching over 10 bases. CDR3 length: 15 amino acids. CDR1 and CDR2 (germline): LNHDA, SQIVND (reference sequence). With V trimmed by 7 bases and J by 1 base, 7 bases remained unmatched. The CDR3 bases are TGTGCCAGTAACAGCGGGACAGGGGCTTCCTACGAGCAGTACTTC. Translating gives CASNSGTGASYEQYF.

This clonotype was picked up a small number of times. The rearrangement joins TRBV12-3 or TRBV12-4 to TRBJ2-3; TRBD1 aligns across 8 bases. Trimming removed 5 bases from V and 4 bases from J; junction bases left unmatched: 8. This CDR3 is 15 amino acids long. CDR3 sequence: CASSPDRELADTQYF. In DNA, the CDR3 is TGTGCCAGCAGTCCGGACAGGGAGTTAGCAGATACGCAGTATTTT.